The 24 T cell receptor beta chains below come from one sample, sequenced in a study of blood T cell repertoires in COVID-19. Some clones are missing from TCRdb's copy, which holds only in-frame ones; the method was immunoSEQ multiplex PCR. The data show under 400,000 clones, with 90% seen just once and roughly 2.8% held by the top ten. The specimen sequenced was peripheral blood. All receptors come from a woman between 25 and 40 years old with COVID-19, enrolled during active disease.

The chain carries TRBV11-2 and TRBJ2-5; D remains unclear. Between the trimmed V and J ends, which lost 2 bases and 1 base, there was a span of 8 bases. The germline V gene has CDR1 SGHAT and CDR2 FQNNGV. The CDR3 contains 14 residues. The CDR3, as DNA: TGTGCCAGCAGCTTATTGTCTACCCAAGAGACCCAGTACTTC. This encodes CASSLLSTQETQYF.

This sequence joins TRBV27 and TRBJ1-3; D uncertain. Germline CDR1 MNHEY, CDR2 SMNVEV (reference sequence). There are 15 residues in the CDR3. V was trimmed by 5 bases and J by 2 bases, leaving 13 bases between them. The CDR3, as DNA: TGTGCCAGCAGTGCTCTAGCCCCCCCTGGAAACACCATATATTTT. It yields the protein CASSALAPPGNTIYF.

The chain has TRBV5-4 and TRBJ2-5; 7 bases line up with TRBD2. The V segment lost 4 bases and the J segment 1 base; nucleotides outside the gene matches: 10. The CDR3 is 16 residues long. In germline, CDR1 is SGHNT, CDR2 YYREEE (reference sequence). CDR3: CASSPGTTLLQETQYF. The CDR3 bases are TGTGCCAGCAGCCCGGGGACTACACTCCTCCAAGAGACCCAGTACTTC.

This clone has just one count. This rearrangement joins TRBV27 to TRBJ2-3, with 8 bases matching TRBD1. The germline V gene has CDR1 MNHEY and CDR2 SMNVEV (reference sequence). V shed 5 bases, J shed 3 bases, and the junction held 13 bases outside the gene matches. The CDR3 extends over 17 amino acids. The CDR3 loop is CASSADRGPGGTDTQYF. The DNA for the CDR3 is TGTGCCAGCAGTGCTGACAGGGGACCTGGGGGGACAGATACGCAGTATTTT.

The chain joins TRBV5-4 to TRBJ2-2; 10 bases match TRBD2. CDR1 and CDR2 from the germline V gene are SGHNT and YYREEE (reference sequence). The CDR3 loop spans 13 amino acids. The trim removed 5 bases at V and 8 bases at J, leaving 3 bases unmatched. CDR3 amino acids: CASRSGLAGELFF. The CDR3 DNA follows: TGTGCCAGCAGGTCGGGACTAGCGGGGGAGCTGTTTTTT.

This clone was picked up one time. This chain uses TRBV6-1 with TRBJ2-3; perhaps TRBD2 as D (5 bases). Germline CDR1 is MNHNS and CDR2 is SASEGT. The CDR3 length is 12 residues. V dropped 7 bases and J dropped 6 bases, with 11 bases sitting between them. The CDR3 DNA reads as TGTGCCAGCAAACTAGACCATGATACGCAGTATTTT. This gives the protein CASKLDHDTQYF.

V and J are TRBV19 and TRBJ1-2; 7 bases agree with TRBD1. Trimming at V came to 0 bases and at J to 5 bases, leaving 0 bases not matched to a gene. Germline V gene sequence: CDR1 LNHDA, CDR2 SQIVND (reference sequence). The CDR3 contains 13 residues. The chain's CDR3 is CASSIDRGYGYTF. CDR3 in DNA: TGTGCCAGTAGTATAGACAGGGGGTATGGCTACACCTTC.

This chain uses TRBV11-3 with TRBJ2-6; 11 nucleotides agree with TRBD1. V dropped 5 bases and J dropped 2; count of bases not matched to a gene: 11. The CDR3 consists of 19 residues. The germline V gene encodes CDR1 SGHNT and CDR2 YENEEA. This CDR3 reads CASSPGTGGSGTGANVLTF. CDR3 coding DNA: TGTGCCAGCAGCCCCGGGACAGGGGGTTCGGGCACTGGGGCCAACGTCCTGACTTTC.

This chain's CDR3 is CASSPRQGAYEQYF. The CDR3 nucleotides read TGTGCCAGCAGTCCCCGGCAGGGTGCGTACGAGCAGTACTTC. This chain joins TRBV27 and TRBJ2-7; a weak D match, TRBD1 (5 bases). With 5 bases removed from V and 4 bases from J, the gap between germline ends came to 15 bases. Germline V gives CDR1 MNHEY, CDR2 SMNVEV (reference sequence). The CDR3 loop spans 14 amino acids.

The rearrangement uses TRBV30 and TRBJ2-1, with 10 bases fitting TRBD1. The CDR3 is 16 residues long. The V gene end was trimmed by 7 bases and the J gene end by 1 base; junction bases not matched to a gene: 10. CDR1 is GTSNPN and CDR2 is SVGIG in the germline V gene (reference sequence). CDR3 amino acids: CASSATGGGSYNEQFF. In DNA, the CDR3 is TGTGCCTCGAGCGCGACAGGGGGCGGTTCCTACAATGAGCAGTTCTTC.

J is TRBJ2-7 and V is TRBV19; tentative D call: TRBD2 (5 bases). This CDR3 spans 15 amino acids. CDR1 LNHDA and CDR2 SQIVND come from the germline V gene (reference sequence). The ends were cut back, 2 bases at V and 6 bases at J, with 17 bases in the middle. CDR3 in DNA: TGTGCCAGTAGTATACGTGAGGGTACGGGTTTCGAGCAGTACTTC. The encoded protein is CASSIREGTGFEQYF.

This clone was counted a single time. The rearrangement joins TRBV30 to TRBJ2-1, with a weak D call TRBD1 (5 bases). Germline V gives CDR1 GTSNPN, CDR2 SVGIG (reference sequence). This CDR3 comprises 14 residues. The V end lost 4 bases, the J end lost 5 bases, and 15 bases lay between the germline ends. CDR3 sequence reads: CAWNHGGADNEQFF. CDR3 DNA sequence: TGTGCCTGGAATCACGGTGGGGCGGACAATGAGCAGTTCTTC.

The chain carries TRBV30 and TRBJ1-2, with 7 bases lining up with TRBD1. The CDR3 sequence is 13 residues long. CDR1 and CDR2 (germline): GTSNPN, SVGIG (reference sequence). V lost 2 bases to trimming and J lost 4 bases; unmatched junction nucleotides: 4. CDR3 region: CAWSPRQGYGYTF. CDR3 coding DNA: TGTGCCTGGAGTCCAAGACAGGGCTATGGCTACACCTTC.

The rearrangement links TRBV30 to TRBJ1-3; 8 positions match TRBD1. The CDR3 runs 15 residues. The V gene's germline CDR1 is GTSNPN and CDR2 SVGIG (reference sequence). J lost 4 bases, V lost 2 bases, and 7 bases had no gene match. The CDR3 here is CAWSPLGTGGNTIYF. Written as DNA, the CDR3 is TGTGCCTGGAGTCCACTCGGGACAGGCGGAAACACCATATATTTT.

The chain has TRBV12-3 or TRBV12-4 and TRBJ1-2, with D possibly TRBD1 on 6 matching bases. This CDR3 is built from 12 residues. Trimming removed 3 bases from V and 13 bases from J, with 15 bases in between. Here the CDR3 reads CASSFPRGPSTF. CDR3 nucleotides: TGTGCCAGCAGTTTCCCCAGGGGACCCAGCACCTTC.

The genes are TRBV11-2 and TRBJ1-1, with 7 bases lining up with TRBD1. Looked up from germline, CDR1 is SGHAT and CDR2 is FQNNGV. The CDR3 has 14 residues. Germline trimming cut 5 bases from V and 0 bases from J; bases unmatched to any gene: 3. The CDR3 sequence: CASSPQGLNTEAFF. CDR3 sequence (DNA): TGTGCCAGCAGCCCACAGGGGTTGAACACTGAAGCTTTCTTT.

This chain joins TRBV6-5 and TRBJ1-1; D call uncertain. Germline values: CDR1 MNHEY, CDR2 SVGAGI. V dropped 8 bases and J dropped 0 bases, with 7 bases sitting between them. This CDR3 spans 12 amino acids. CDR3: CASLLLNTEAFF. The CDR3 nucleotides are TGTGCCAGCCTGTTGTTGAACACTGAAGCTTTCTTT.

The chain couples TRBV6-2 or TRBV6-3 to TRBJ2-7; TRBD1 aligns across 8 bases. Germline-derived CDR1 and CDR2 are MNHEY and SVGEGT. The J segment lost 1 base and the V segment lost 2 bases, leaving 7 bases of the junction unmatched. This CDR3 is built from 16 residues. The CDR3 loop reads CASSYPIQGASYEQYF. The CDR3 region has the DNA TGTGCCAGCAGTTACCCCATTCAGGGGGCGTCCTACGAGCAGTACTTC.

V gene TRBV6-5 combines with J gene TRBJ1-4, with 7 nucleotides matching TRBD1. With V trimmed by 8 bases and J by 3 bases, 9 bases remained unmatched. CDR1 and CDR2 from the germline V gene are MNHEY and SVGAGI. The CDR3 runs 15 residues. CDR3 coding DNA: TGTGCCAGCGGGGCAGGGGGTAACGCTAATGAAAAACTGTTTTTT. This codes for CASGAGGNANEKLFF.

This clone has a single count. The V call is TRBV20-1, the J call TRBJ1-1; D uncertain. The germline CDR1 and CDR2 sequences are DFQATT and SNEGSKA (reference sequence). V was cut by 3 bases and J by 3 bases, with 11 bases left in between. The CDR3 covers 13 residues. The CDR3 DNA reads as TGCAGTGCTAGTTGGAACAGAGACACTGAAGCTTTCTTT. Translated: CSASWNRDTEAFF.

The V gene is TRBV30, the J gene TRBJ1-1, with D uncertain. Trimming took off 4 bases at V and 5 bases at J, with 8 bases between the two ends. CDR1 is GTSNPN and CDR2 is SVGIG in the germline V gene (reference sequence). The CDR3 is made up of 11 amino acids. The CDR3 loop reads CAWIPRTEAFF. The CDR3 DNA is TGTGCCTGGATCCCCAGAACTGAAGCTTTCTTT.

The chain combines TRBV30 with TRBJ2-7; 8 bases map to TRBD1. V shed 0 bases and J 5 bases; nucleotides not matched to a gene: 15. This CDR3 has 17 residues. Germline V gives CDR1 GTSNPN, CDR2 SVGIG (reference sequence). The CDR3, as DNA: TGTGCCTGGAGTGTTATACCAGGGGGCGAGACTCCTGACGAGCAGTACTTC. It encodes CAWSVIPGGETPDEQYF. The entire variable domain, with the rest obtained from reference TRBV30 and TRBJ2-7, is as follows: SQTIHQWPATLVQPVGSPLSLECTVEGTSNPNLYWYRQAAGRGLQLLFYSVGIGQISSEVPQNLSASRPQDRQFILSSKKLLLSDSGFYLCAWSVIPGGETPDEQYFGPGTRLTVT.

The V gene is TRBV9, the J gene TRBJ2-7; 7 positions match TRBD2. This CDR3 contains 16 residues. Germline V gives CDR1 SGDLS, CDR2 YYNGEE. V was clipped by 0 bases and J by 3 bases; unmatched bases: 9. The CDR3 DNA is TGTGCCAGCAGCGTAGGTGTCCGGCGGGAGAGCTACGAGCAGTACTTC. This translates into CASSVGVRRESYEQYF.

V usage is TRBV27 and J usage is TRBJ1-2, with D possibly TRBD1 on 5 matching bases. This CDR3 spans 15 amino acids. The V gene lost 2 bases and the J gene lost 1 base, with 11 bases spanning the gap. In germline, CDR1 is MNHEY, CDR2 SMNVEV (reference sequence). The CDR3 sequence: CASSLQGSINYGYTF. CDR3 coding DNA: TGTGCCAGCAGTTTACAGGGCAGCATTAACTATGGCTACACCTTC.